This TCR beta chain emerged from a study of monozygotic twins with inflammatory bowel disease. Germline V gene data show CDR1 as LNHNV and CDR2 as YYDKDF (reference sequence). This CDR3 contains 12 residues. No DNA is given; TCRdb re-called the 5' RACE reads and lists each CDR3 protein once. The sample spans a few hundred thousand distinct CDR3 sequences; the ten largest clones claim more than 2%. The rearrangement links TRBV15 to TRBJ1-5. The sequenced sample was blood. The clonotype was recovered from a human donor with ulcerative colitis or Crohn's disease, or a healthy co-twin of an affected twin (not recorded which). Here the CDR3 reads CATSRDAQPQHF.